A single TCR beta chain is shown here with its context. The clone's antigen remains unknown. Within one base of it there is no much larger clone, and no base qualities were kept. This entry belongs to a study of blood T cell repertoires in COVID-19 (dated by TCRdb to 2018 to 2020). Regarding the study in general: The collaborator samples originated in the United States, Italy and Spain and spanned the acute and convalescent phases of COVID-19. The prospective study material was composed of cDNA or gDNA derived from T cells, B-cell-depleted T cells, or PBMCs. The dataset comprised deeply sampled blood TCRbeta repertoires from subjects exposed to, actively infected with, or recovered from COVID-19. The repertoires were made available in a free public database intended to serve as a resource for research on the immune response to SARS-CoV-2. The samples were drawn from two sources: the first 160 participants of the ongoing ImmuneRACE study, and about 1,300 subjects contributed by 6 global collaborators. Nearly every sample came with metadata listing a de-identified subject ID, COVID-19 status, age in years and sex. Where available, HLA class I and class II types were taken from metadata supplied by the sample provider and were not determined by assay-based typing. The research as a whole found: How much clinical and demographic metadata was included differed by source and by participant, and the metadata was provided uncurated.

In the prospective study, participants were about 18 to 100 years old, resided in approximately 22 geographic areas of the United States, and were enrolled through a virtual design. Cohort assignment in the prospective study relied on participant-reported clinical history from a screening survey and a study questionnaire. A participant counted as exposed if, within 2 weeks of entering the study, that participant had been in contact with someone who had a PCR-confirmed or clinician-diagnosed COVID-19 case. Mobile phlebotomists in the prospective study collected whole blood, serum and a nasopharyngeal or oropharyngeal swab from every participant. Additional blood draws and questionnaires over an approximately two-month period could optionally be provided by prospective study participants. Blood samples from the prospective study were shipped frozen or at room temperature prior to DNA extraction.

TCRbeta CDR3 regions were amplified from genomic DNA using the immunoSEQ Assay, a bias-controlled multiplex PCR. As for the original processing: The number of nucleated cells in each sample was estimated from the amplification of reference gene primers within the assay. To quantify the absolute abundance of each unique TCRbeta CDR3 rearrangement, sequence reads were collapsed and filtered. For each sample, productive Simpson clonality was calculated as the square root of Simpson's diversity index over productive rearrangements. This immuneACCESS table, as held by TCRdb, lists in-frame sequences with V and J called but not all clones. Of the missing ones, under half trace to an unresolved V gene in checked studies; the others have no known cause. The V and J calls and clone size come from that table; D and trimming were worked out from the DNA. In all, the sample holds some 320,000 clones, and about 90% of those were seen once. 2.5% to 3% of the sample is taken by the ten largest.

Including cysteine and phenylalanine, the CDR3 has 15 amino acids. The entry retains the CDR3 DNA only, 45 bases that are in frame from base 1. Trimming takes 0 bases from V and 0 bases from J, and the germline ends sit 6 bases apart. For CDR1 and CDR2, the germline V gene (reference sequence) lists SGHNT and YYREEE. This sequence was found in a woman aged 45 to 65 who had been exposed to COVID-19. The sample comprised PBMCs or T cells enriched from blood (not recorded which). This sequence uses TRBV5-4 and TRBJ2-2; no D gene call is confident. The encoded CDR3 is CASSLEATNTGELFF. In nucleotide form, the sequence is TGTGCCAGCAGCTTGGAAGCTACGAACACCGGGGAGCTGTTTTTT.